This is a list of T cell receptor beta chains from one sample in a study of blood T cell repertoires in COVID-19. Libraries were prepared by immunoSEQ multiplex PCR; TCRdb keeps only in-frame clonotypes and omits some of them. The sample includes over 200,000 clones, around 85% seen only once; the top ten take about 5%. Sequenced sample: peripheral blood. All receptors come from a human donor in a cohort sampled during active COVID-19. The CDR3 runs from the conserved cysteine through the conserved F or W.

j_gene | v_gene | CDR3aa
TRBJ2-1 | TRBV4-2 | CASSQETLAVGEQFF
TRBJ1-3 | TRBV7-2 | CASRTTAAGNTIYF
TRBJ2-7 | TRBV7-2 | CASSLRSGGRWEQYF
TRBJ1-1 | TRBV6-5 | CASSYRGLMNTEAFF
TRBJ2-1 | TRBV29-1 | CSATYSSYNEQFF
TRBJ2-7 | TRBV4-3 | CASSQGAAAGYEQYF
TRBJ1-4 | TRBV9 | CASSVEPERLNEKLFF
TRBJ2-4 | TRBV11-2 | CASSPRYWRDGKNIQYF
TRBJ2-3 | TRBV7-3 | CASSLMVGLASDTQYF
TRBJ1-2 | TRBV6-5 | CASSPGDGYTF
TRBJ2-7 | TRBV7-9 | CASSLLVYEQYF
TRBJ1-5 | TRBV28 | CASSLIGQGSNQPQHF